This T cell receptor (beta chain) comes out of a study of T cell responses to AZD1222 COVID-19 vaccine. General study points: The donor group comprised mostly white British people and more females; the analysis possibly underestimated clonal diversity.

CDR1 and CDR2 (germline): SGHNT, YYREEE (reference sequence). The J segment lost 4 bases and the V segment lost 4 bases, leaving 4 bases of the junction unmatched. The CDR3 has 13 residues. This table comes from immunoSEQ multiplex PCR, and its TCRdb copy is limited to in-frame clones, with some not included. Here the sample spans 90,000 to 120,000 clones, nearly 90% being singletons. In this sample, this clone turned up once. What it recognizes is unknown. Sample: peripheral blood, taken 28 days after the second AZD1222 dose. This TCR was sampled from an adult who received the AZD1222 COVID-19 vaccine. The genes are TRBV5-4 and TRBJ1-2; 7 bases align to TRBD1. The CDR3 nucleotides are TGTGCCAGCAGCCGGGACAGTTTCTATGGCTACACCTTC. Amino acid sequence: CASSRDSFYGYTF.